What follows are 22 T cell receptor beta chains derived from one specimen sequenced in a study of human T cells and chemical hapten exposure (dated by TCRdb to the early 2020s). Receptor libraries were prepared by RACE. The sequencer listed for this sample is NextSeq 500. TCRdb reworked the public reads: Q25 trimming with fastp, MiXCR clone assembly, productive beta chains retained. Each record represents a unique CDR3 protein, reported with the most common genes and DNA among its rows. The sample includes roughly 190,000 distinct CDR3 sequences, with about 20% observed a single time. The ten biggest clones cover approximately 6.7% of the sample. The meaning of the sample's time point label: patch test 1, 2 weeks after DPC sensitization. The treatment or condition tag for this specimen amounts to: therapeutic diphenylcyclopropenone sensitization with weekly scalp DPC. This specimen was whole blood, taken in connection with sensitization to the hapten diphenylcyclopropenone (DPC). The receptors shown here come from a woman aged 50 to 60 with alopecia areata. Some clones in this sample may be carry-over from other donors' samples.

This chain joins TRBV6-6 and TRBJ2-7; 7 nucleotides match TRBD1. V shed 6 bases and J 3 bases; nucleotides not matched to a gene: 5. Germline V gene data show CDR1 as MNHNY and CDR2 as SVGAGI (reference sequence). This CDR3 comprises 13 residues. CDR3 amino acids: CASRGTDHYEQYF. As DNA, the CDR3 is TGTGCCAGCAGGGGGACAGATCACTACGAGCAGTACTTC.

This clonotype was counted only a few times. The chain carries TRBV10-2 and TRBJ1-1; unclear D gene. V lost 7 bases and J lost 1, with 4 bases in between. CDR3 length equals 11 residues. Looked up from germline, CDR1 is WSHSY and CDR2 is SAAADI. The CDR3 loop reads CASKQNTEAFF. The CDR3, as DNA: TGCGCCAGCAAACAGAACACTGAAGCTTTCTTT.

The V gene is TRBV12-3 or TRBV12-4, the J gene TRBJ1-1, with D hard to call. V was cut by 5 bases and J by 1 base, with 14 bases left in between. The CDR3 consists of 15 residues. The CDR3 protein is CASSPLGFGNTEAFF. As DNA, the CDR3 is TGTGCCAGCAGTCCCCTCGGATTTGGGAACACTGAAGCTTTCTTT.

V and J are TRBV25-1 and TRBJ1-1, with D perhaps matching TRBD1 (6 bases). The length of the CDR3 is 14 residues. Germline CDR1 MGHDK, CDR2 SYGVNS. Trimming took 4 bases from V and 5 from J, leaving 14 bases between them. For the CDR3, the DNA is TGTGCCAGCAGTGCCCAGACAGGAGTTACTGAAGCTTTCTTT. This translates into CASSAQTGVTEAFF.

The chain combines TRBV20-1 with TRBJ1-2; TRBD1 matches at 9 bases. Germline CDR1 is DFQATT and CDR2 is SNEGSKA (reference sequence). The CDR3 loop spans 15 amino acids. The junction had 4 bases not matched to a gene; V was cut back by 0 bases and J by 2 bases. CDR3 sequence: CSARDWDRANYGYTF. The CDR3 nucleotides are TGCAGTGCTAGAGATTGGGACAGGGCCAACTATGGCTACACCTTC.

This clonotype was seen a handful of times. This chain connects TRBV10-3 to TRBJ2-3; no clear D gene. Trimming took off 6 bases at V and 4 bases at J, with 8 bases between the two ends. The V gene's germline CDR1 is ENHRY and CDR2 SYGVKD. There are 12 residues in the CDR3. The CDR3 loop is CAIRGPSDTQYF. The CDR3 DNA is TGTGCCATCAGGGGCCCCTCAGATACGCAGTATTTT.

This clonotype turned up a few times. V usage is TRBV20-1 and J usage is TRBJ1-5, with D uncertain. The length of the CDR3 is 14 residues. Germline V gene data show CDR1 as DFQATT and CDR2 as SNEGSKA (reference sequence). Trimming stripped 5 bases from V and 6 bases from J, with 17 bases between. Written as DNA, the CDR3 is TGCAGTGCTCCACATCGTCTTGGCGGTCAGCCCCAGCATTTT. Its translation is CSAPHRLGGQPQHF.

The V and J genes are TRBV4-2 and TRBJ2-1; perhaps TRBD2 as D (6 bases). Trimming removed 2 bases at V and 3 bases at J, with 11 bases between. In germline, CDR1 is LGHNA, CDR2 YNFKEQ. This CDR3 is built from 15 residues. CDR3 DNA: TGTGCCAGCAGCCAACACCAAGCGGGCTACAATGAGCAGTTCTTC. Its translation is CASSQHQAGYNEQFF.

The chain joins TRBV7-7 to TRBJ2-1; no clear D. Per the germline V gene, CDR1 is SSHAT and CDR2 is FNYEAQ (reference sequence). V gave up 5 bases and J gave up 9 bases, with 14 bases separating them. The CDR3 loop spans 13 amino acids. Here the CDR3 DNA reads TGTGCCAGCAGCCCAAGTACCCTCGGTGAGCAGTTCTTC. It yields the protein CASSPSTLGEQFF. Full variable domain (remainder filled in from reference TRBV7-7 and TRBJ2-1): GAGVSQSPRYKVTKRGQDVTLRCDPISSHATLYWYQQALGQGPEFLTYFNYEAQPDKSGLPSDRFSAERPEGSISTLTIQRTEQRDSAMYRCASSPSTLGEQFFGPGTRLTVL.

This clonotype was recorded a few times. The chain uses TRBV9 and TRBJ1-1, with D hard to call. Germline-derived CDR1 and CDR2 are SGDLS and YYNGEE. The V end was cut by 0 bases, the J end by 5 bases, with 11 bases between. The CDR3 loop spans 14 amino acids. The CDR3 nucleotides are TGTGCCAGCAGCGTAGAGTTTTCGACTACTGAAGCTTTCTTT. Amino acid sequence: CASSVEFSTTEAFF.

The rearrangement links TRBV29-1 to TRBJ2-7, with a tentative D call TRBD2 (6 bases). The V gene's germline CDR1 is SQVTM and CDR2 ANQGSEA. The V end lost 4 bases, the J end lost 0 bases, and 13 bases lay between the germline ends. The CDR3 runs 14 residues. The CDR3 region is CSVVPGDYSYEQYF. The CDR3 DNA sequence: TGCAGCGTTGTTCCGGGAGATTACTCCTACGAGCAGTACTTC.

In its sample, this clonotype was seen a few times. This chain links TRBV20-1 with TRBJ1-5; D not certain. The CDR3 loop spans 16 amino acids. Trimming took off 0 bases at V and 7 bases at J, with 19 bases between the two ends. Germline CDR1 reads DFQATT; CDR2 reads SNEGSKA (reference sequence). CDR3 amino acids: CSARDVTETRRQPQHF. CDR3 DNA sequence: TGCAGTGCTAGAGATGTTACAGAGACGCGGAGACAGCCCCAGCATTTT.

The V and J genes are TRBV5-6 and TRBJ1-1; no reliable D call. The CDR3 has 14 amino acids. Trimming stripped 5 bases from V and 2 bases from J, with 13 bases between. CDR1 is SGHDT and CDR2 is YYEEEE in the germline V gene. In DNA form, the CDR3 reads TGTGCCAGCAGTCTAGCCCTATTTAACACTGAAGCTTTCTTT. It specifies CASSLALFNTEAFF.

This chain connects TRBV5-4 to TRBJ2-5; 8 nucleotides line up with TRBD1. CDR3 length: 14 amino acids. Trimming cost V 2 bases and J 5 bases; bases outside gene matches: 5. Germline CDR1 and CDR2: SGHNT and YYREEE (reference sequence). This CDR3 reads CASSFRGQGETQYF. The CDR3 region has the DNA TGTGCCAGCAGCTTCAGGGGGCAGGGGGAGACCCAGTACTTC.

This clonotype turned up a few times. The chain recombines TRBV20-1 with TRBJ1-1; D is perhaps TRBD1 (6 bases). The germline gives CDR1 DFQATT, CDR2 SNEGSKA (reference sequence). Trimming took 6 bases from V and 4 from J, leaving 18 bases between them. This CDR3 region has 14 residues. This chain's CDR3 is CSATYRVGSTEAFF. In DNA form, the CDR3 reads TGCAGTGCGACGTACAGGGTAGGGAGCACTGAAGCTTTCTTT.

The chain is built from TRBV6-5 and TRBJ2-7; TRBD2 aligns across 10 bases. Germline CDR1 is MNHEY and CDR2 is SVGAGI. V was pared by 6 bases and J by 2 bases, with 7 bases of the junction left unmatched. This CDR3 comprises 15 residues. This CDR3 is CASRRIAGGTYEQYF. CDR3 nucleotides: TGTGCCAGCAGGAGGATAGCGGGAGGAACCTACGAGCAGTACTTC.

This clonotype was detected ten times or more. The rearrangement joins TRBV4-2 to TRBJ1-2, with D perhaps matching TRBD1 (5 bases). This CDR3 has 14 amino acids. Looked up from germline, CDR1 is LGHNA and CDR2 is YNFKEQ. V was cut by 3 bases and J by 2 bases, with 10 bases left in between. CDR3 sequence (DNA): TGTGCCAGCAGCCAGGGGGACGGAAACTATGGCTACACCTTC. It specifies CASSQGDGNYGYTF.

This clonotype was seen only a few times. This rearrangement joins TRBV27 to TRBJ2-3; the D gene is possibly TRBD2 (6 bases). V was clipped by 4 bases and J by 0 bases, with 14 bases between them. The CDR3 spans 16 residues. The germline V gene encodes CDR1 MNHEY and CDR2 SMNVEV (reference sequence). CDR3 loop: CASSYGGNPSTDTQYF. CDR3 in DNA: TGTGCCAGCAGTTATGGAGGGAACCCTAGCACAGATACGCAGTATTTT.

This clonotype was seen a few times. The chain uses TRBV27 and TRBJ1-1; 8 positions agree with TRBD1. Germline trimming cut 6 bases from V and 0 bases from J; bases unmatched to any gene: 3. Germline lookup yields CDR1 MNHEY and CDR2 SMNVEV (reference sequence). The CDR3 is 14 amino acids. CDR3 residues: CASRTTGVNTEAFF. The DNA of the CDR3 is TGTGCCAGCAGGACGACAGGGGTGAACACTGAAGCTTTCTTT.

The V gene is TRBV10-3, the J gene TRBJ1-5; 12 positions agree with TRBD1. Per germline, CDR1 ENHRY and CDR2 SYGVKD. The CDR3 covers 16 residues. V dropped 6 bases and J dropped 5; count of bases not matched to a gene: 8. CDR3 loop: CAIRTGTGGADQPQHF. The CDR3 DNA reads as TGTGCCATCAGGACCGGGACAGGGGGCGCCGATCAGCCCCAGCATTTT.

J is TRBJ2-1 and V is TRBV30; 10 bases line up with TRBD2. With V trimmed by 4 bases and J by 6 bases, 12 bases remained unmatched. The CDR3 has 16 residues. The germline V gene encodes CDR1 GTSNPN and CDR2 SVGIG (reference sequence). CDR3 bases: TGTGCCTGGACAGTAGGGAACCTAGCGGGAGTCAATGAGCAGTTCTTC. The encoded protein is CAWTVGNLAGVNEQFF.

This clonotype was picked up one time. The V and J genes are TRBV10-3 and TRBJ2-3; 7 bases map to TRBD2. The CDR3 is made up of 14 amino acids. Germline CDR1 ENHRY, CDR2 SYGVKD. Unmatched junction bases numbered 5, after V lost 4 bases and J lost 4 bases. CDR3 in amino acids: CAISARESSDTQYF. The DNA of the CDR3 is TGTGCCATCAGTGCGCGGGAGAGTTCAGATACGCAGTATTTT.